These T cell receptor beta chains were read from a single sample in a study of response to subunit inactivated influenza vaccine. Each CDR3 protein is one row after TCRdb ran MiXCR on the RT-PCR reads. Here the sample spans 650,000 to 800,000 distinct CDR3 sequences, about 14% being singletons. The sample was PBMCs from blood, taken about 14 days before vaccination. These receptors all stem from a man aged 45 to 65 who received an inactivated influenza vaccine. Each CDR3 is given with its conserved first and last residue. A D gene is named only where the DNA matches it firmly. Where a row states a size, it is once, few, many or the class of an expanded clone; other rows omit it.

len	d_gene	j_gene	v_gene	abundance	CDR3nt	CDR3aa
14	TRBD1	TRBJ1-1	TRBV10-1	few	TGCGCCAGCACCCCTGGGACAGGGAGCACTGAAGCTTTCTTT	CASTPGTGSTEAFF
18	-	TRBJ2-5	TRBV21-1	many	TGTGCCAGCAGCAAAGCGGCTAAACAGGGGATGAACCAAGAGACCCAGTACTTC	CASSKAAKQGMNQETQYF
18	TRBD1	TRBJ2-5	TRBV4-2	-	TGTGCCAGCAGCGAAGTCTCGGCAGGGGGCTTGAGGGGGGAGACCCAGTACTTC	CASSEVSAGGLRGETQYF
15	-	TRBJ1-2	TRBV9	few	TGTGCCAGCAGCGTAGCGACGATATCGATGGGTGGCTACACCTTC	CASSVATISMGGYTF
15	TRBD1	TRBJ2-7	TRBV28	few	TGTGCCAGCAGTTCCGGGACAGGGTTTTCCTACGAGCAGTACTTC	CASSSGTGFSYEQYF
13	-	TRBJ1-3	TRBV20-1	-	TGCAGTGCTGCCAGGACGAGTGGAAACACCATATATTTT	CSAARTSGNTIYF
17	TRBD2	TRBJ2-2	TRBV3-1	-	TGTGCCAGCAGCCCCATAGCGGGAGGGCTCTACACCGGGGAGCTGTTTTTT	CASSPIAGGLYTGELFF
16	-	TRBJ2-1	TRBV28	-	TGTGCCAGCAGTTCCGAACAGGAGAACCCCTACAATGAGCAGTTCTTC	CASSSEQENPYNEQFF
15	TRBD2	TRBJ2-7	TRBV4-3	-	TGCGCCAGCAGCCAAGGAGCGGGAGGGCCCTACGAGCAGTACTTC	CASSQGAGGPYEQYF
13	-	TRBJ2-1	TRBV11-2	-	TGTGCCAGCAGCTTACGATACTACAATGAGCAGTTCTTC	CASSLRYYNEQFF
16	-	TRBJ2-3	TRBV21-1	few	TGTGCCAGCAGCACCTGTGGTCCGGACAGGCGAGATACGCAGTATTTT	CASSTCGPDRRDTQYF
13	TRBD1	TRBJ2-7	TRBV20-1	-	TGCAGTGCTCCCGGCGACAGGGTATACGAGCAGTACTTC	CSAPGDRVYEQYF
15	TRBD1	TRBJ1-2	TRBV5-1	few	TGCGCCAGCAGCTTGGAGGGACAGGGAAACTATGGCTACACCTTC	CASSLEGQGNYGYTF
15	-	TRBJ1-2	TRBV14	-	TGTGCCAGCAGCCAAGGATCCGGGCCGAACTATGGCTACACCTTC	CASSQGSGPNYGYTF
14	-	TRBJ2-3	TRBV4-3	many	TGCGCCAGCAGCCAAGGGACAGGCACAGATACGCAGTATTTT	CASSQGTGTDTQYF
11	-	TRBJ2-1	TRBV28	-	TGTGCCAGCAGTTTAAAGATTGAGCAGTTCTTC	CASSLKIEQFF
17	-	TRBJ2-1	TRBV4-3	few	TGCGCCAGCAGCCAAGATATCGTCGGGGAGATATTCAATGAGCAGTTCTTC	CASSQDIVGEIFNEQFF
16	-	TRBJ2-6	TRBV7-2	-	TGTGCCAGCAGCATCCCAACAGGGTCCGGGGCCAACGTCCTGACTTTC	CASSIPTGSGANVLTF
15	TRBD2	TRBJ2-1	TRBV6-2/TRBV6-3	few	TGTGCCAGCAGTCGGACTAGCGGGGTACCCAATGAGCAGTTCTTC	CASSRTSGVPNEQFF
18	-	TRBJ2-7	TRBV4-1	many	TGCGCCAGCAGCCAACGTCTTTCGGGCGGGGGCCTCTCCTACGAGCAGTACTTC	CASSQRLSGGGLSYEQYF
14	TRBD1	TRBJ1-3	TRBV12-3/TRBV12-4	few	TGTGCCAGCAGTCAGACAGGGAACGGAAACACCATATATTTT	CASSQTGNGNTIYF
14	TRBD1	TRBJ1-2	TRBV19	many	TGTGCCAGTAGTCCCCCGGGACAGGTGTATGGCTACACCTTC	CASSPPGQVYGYTF
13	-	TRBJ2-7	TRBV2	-	TGTGCCAGCAGTGAATCTGAGTACTACGAGCTGTACTTC	CASSESEYYELYF
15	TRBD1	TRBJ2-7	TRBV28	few	TGTGCCAGCAGTTTACCGGGACAGGGAAGTCGCGAGCAGTACTTC	CASSLPGQGSREQYF
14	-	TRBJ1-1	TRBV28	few	TGTGCCAGCAGTTTTGGTGGCACCGTCGGGGAAGCTTTCTTT	CASSFGGTVGEAFF
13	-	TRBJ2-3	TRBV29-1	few	TGCAGCGTTGAGAGCGCCCACACAGATACGCAGTATTTT	CSVESAHTDTQYF
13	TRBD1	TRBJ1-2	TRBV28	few	TGTGCCAGCAGTCCCTGGACAGGGAGAGGCTACACCTTC	CASSPWTGRGYTF
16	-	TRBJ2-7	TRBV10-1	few	TGCGCCAGCAACCTTGGGGGACTCGAGAGGAGCTACGAGCAGTACTTC	CASNLGGLERSYEQYF
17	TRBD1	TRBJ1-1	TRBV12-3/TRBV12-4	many	TGTGCCAGCAGTCCGGGGACAGGGGTGCGTCGGTACACTGAAGCTTTCTTT	CASSPGTGVRRYTEAFF
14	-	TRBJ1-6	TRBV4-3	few	TGCGCCAGCAGCCAAGATCTAAATGAATCACCCCTCCACTTT	CASSQDLNESPLHF
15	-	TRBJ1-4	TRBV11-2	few	TGTGCCAGCAGTTCCAGGGTGGCAACTAATGAAAAACTGTTTTTT	CASSSRVATNEKLFF
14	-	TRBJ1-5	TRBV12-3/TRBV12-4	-	TGTGCCAGCAGTTTCATGGCAAACAATCAGCCCCAGCATTTT	CASSFMANNQPQHF
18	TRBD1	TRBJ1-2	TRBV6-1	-	TGTGCCAGCACCGCACCCCAGGGACAGGGGAGGAGTAAATATGGCTACACCTTC	CASTAPQGQGRSKYGYTF
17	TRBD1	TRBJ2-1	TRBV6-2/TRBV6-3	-	TGTGCCAGCAGTCAGGACAGGGAGCAAAGCTCCTACAATGAGCAGTTCTTC	CASSQDREQSSYNEQFF
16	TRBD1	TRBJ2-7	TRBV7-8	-	TGTGCCAGCAGCTCGGGACAGGGGGCTCCCTCCTACGAGCAGTACTTC	CASSSGQGAPSYEQYF
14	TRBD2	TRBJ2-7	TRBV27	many	TGTGCCAGCAGTTCCCTAGCGGGGAATTACGAGCAGTACTTC	CASSSLAGNYEQYF
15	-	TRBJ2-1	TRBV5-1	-	TGCGCCAGCAGCTTGGTATCGAACCAAGGGAATGAGCAGTTCTTC	CASSLVSNQGNEQFF
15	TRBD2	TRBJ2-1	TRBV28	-	TGTGCCAGCAACACGGGACTAGCGAGGAACAATGAGCAGTTCTTC	CASNTGLARNNEQFF
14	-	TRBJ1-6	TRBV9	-	TGTGCCAGCAGCGTAGGACTGGAGGATTCACCCCTCCACTTT	CASSVGLEDSPLHF
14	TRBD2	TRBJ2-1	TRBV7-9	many	TGTGCCAGCCTTACTAGCGGGAGGGTAAATGAGCAGTTCTTC	CASLTSGRVNEQFF
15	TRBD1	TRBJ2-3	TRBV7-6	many	TGTGCCAGCAGCCCTCGGACAGGGGGCACAGATACGCAGTATTTT	CASSPRTGGTDTQYF
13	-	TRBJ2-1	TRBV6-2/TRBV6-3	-	TGTGCCAGCATGGTTTGGGGTTCGAATGAGCAGTTCTTC	CASMVWGSNEQFF
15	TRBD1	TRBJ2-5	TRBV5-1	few	TGCGCCAGCAGCTTGGCCCCCAACAGGGGAGAGACCCAGTACTTC	CASSLAPNRGETQYF
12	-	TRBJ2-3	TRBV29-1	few	TGCAGCGTCAAACAGGGTACAGATACGCAGTATTTT	CSVKQGTDTQYF
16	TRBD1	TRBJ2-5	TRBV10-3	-	TGTGCCATCAGTGACCCAGACGGGACAGGGAGTAGGGCCCAGTACTTC	CAISDPDGTGSRAQYF
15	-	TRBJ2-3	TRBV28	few	TGTGCCAGCAGCCGTAATCAGGGGAGGGGAGATACGCAGTATTTT	CASSRNQGRGDTQYF
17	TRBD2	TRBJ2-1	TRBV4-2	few	TGTGCCAGCAGCCAAGACTCCTCTAGCGGGGCATACAATGAGCAGTTCTTC	CASSQDSSSGAYNEQFF
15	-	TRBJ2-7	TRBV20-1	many	TGCAGTGCTAGGCTATATGAAGGGACCCACTACGAGCAGTACTTC	CSARLYEGTHYEQYF
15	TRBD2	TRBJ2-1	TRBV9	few	TGTGCCAGCAGCGTAGCCCAGCGGGGGTTTAATGAGCAGTTCTTC	CASSVAQRGFNEQFF